The 27 T cell receptor beta chains in this list originate from one sample, sequenced in a study of blood T cells in healthy people across ages. Next came a second PCR, run for about 6 to 12 cycles, which used a sample-barcoded 5' primer along with a J-beta primer mix. TCRdb re-called the 5' RACE reads through MiXCR, storing one row per CDR3 protein. The sample holds approximately 800,000 distinct CDR3 sequences, 20% to 25% seen once. The same data also went into a second study, on T cells of mothers and their children.

Specimen: blood. The receptors originated from a boy aged 5-17 years in good health.

This clonotype was recorded a few times. The V gene is TRBV7-6, the J gene TRBJ2-1; 10 bases align to TRBD2. Trimming at V came to 0 bases and at J to 0 bases, leaving 8 bases not matched to a gene. The CDR3 is 19 residues long. The germline CDR1 and CDR2 sequences are SGHVS and FNYEAQ. CDR3 protein: CASSLARGASGGSYNEQFF. CDR3 sequence (DNA): TGTGCCAGCAGCTTAGCGAGGGGGGCTAGCGGGGGCTCCTACAATGAGCAGTTCTTC.

The rearrangement links TRBV27 to TRBJ2-5; TRBD2 matches 13 bases. This CDR3 has 17 residues. Trimming at V came to 5 bases and at J to 4 bases, leaving 10 bases not matched to a gene. Looked up from germline, CDR1 is MNHEY and CDR2 is SMNVEV (reference sequence). The CDR3 loop is CASSPRLAGGLGETQYF. CDR3 nucleotides: TGTGCCAGCAGTCCACGACTAGCGGGGGGCCTGGGAGAGACCCAGTACTTC.

This clonotype was seen more than once but under ten times. The chain couples TRBV28 to TRBJ2-1, with 7 positions matching TRBD2. The germline CDR1 and CDR2 sequences are MDHEN and SYDVKM. The V and J ends lost 3 bases and 3 bases, in that order; junction bases with no gene match: 5. CDR3 length: 15 amino acids. CDR3 in amino acids: CASSLGGSIYNEQFF. The DNA for the CDR3 is TGTGCCAGCAGTTTGGGGGGGAGTATCTACAATGAGCAGTTCTTC.

This clonotype was recorded a few times. J is TRBJ2-5 and V is TRBV24-1, with a tentative D call TRBD2 (6 bases). CDR1 and CDR2 (germline): KGHDR, SFDVKD. The CDR3 is 14 amino acids. Trimming removed 3 bases from V and 2 bases from J, with 9 bases in between. CDR3 in amino acids: CATSDGGKQETQYF. Written as DNA, the CDR3 is TGTGCCACCAGTGATGGAGGGAAGCAAGAGACCCAGTACTTC.

Details on this clonotype: No conserved phenylalanine or tryptophan is present at the end of the CDR3, so a read error is the likely explanation. The chain is built from TRBV28 and TRBJ1-1; TRBD1 aligns across 8 bases. Germline V gene sequence: CDR1 MDHEN, CDR2 SYDVKM. J lost 0 bases, V lost 5 bases, and 5 bases had no gene match. The CDR3 consists of 15 residues. The CDR3 DNA reads TGTGCCAGCAGTCTCCAGGGGGCACTGAACACTGAAGCTTTCCTT. This codes for CASSLQGALNTEAFL.

This clonotype was seen a few times. The V call is TRBV6-2 or TRBV6-3, the J call TRBJ2-7, with TRBD2 as a possible D gene (6 bases). The CDR3 contains 14 residues. The germline V gene encodes CDR1 MNHEY and CDR2 SVGEGT. The V gene lost 7 bases and the J gene lost 0 bases, with 13 bases spanning the gap. The CDR3 bases are TGTGCCAGCATGGATAACGGGAGCTCCTACGAGCAGTACTTC. Translation gives CASMDNGSSYEQYF.

The chain recombines TRBV28 with TRBJ1-2, with D perhaps TRBD1 (5 bases). Germline V gene data show CDR1 as MDHEN and CDR2 as SYDVKM. The CDR3 loop spans 16 amino acids. Trimming removed 7 bases at V and 8 bases at J, with 26 bases between. CDR3 in amino acids: CASNVGGEDTGYGYTF. The CDR3 DNA sequence: TGTGCCAGCAATGTAGGAGGGGAGGATACCGGGTACGGCTACACCTTC.

Only a few counts were recorded for this clonotype. This chain uses TRBV29-1 with TRBJ2-5; D remains unclear. Germline CDR1 is SQVTM and CDR2 is ANQGSEA. CDR3 length: 15 residues. The V end lost 5 bases, the J end lost 4 bases, and 20 bases lay between the germline ends. The CDR3 region has the DNA TGCAGCGTTCGAGACCGGGCCGCCAACGGAGAGACCCAGTACTTC. It codes for CSVRDRAANGETQYF.

This chain joins TRBV27 and TRBJ1-2; TRBD1 agrees at 8 bases. CDR3 length: 15 amino acids. V lost 5 bases, J lost 4 bases, and 9 bases stayed unmatched. CDR1 and CDR2 from the germline V gene are MNHEY and SMNVEV (reference sequence). CDR3 nucleotide sequence: TGTGCCAGCAGTCCACCAGGGGGCGCCCGCTATGGCTACACCTTC. It encodes CASSPPGGARYGYTF.

The chain carries TRBV6-6 and TRBJ2-3; D is uncertain. CDR1 MNHNY and CDR2 SVGAGI come from the germline V gene (reference sequence). This CDR3 is built from 15 residues. The ends were cut back, 2 bases at V and 4 bases at J, with 13 bases in the middle. The DNA for the CDR3 is TGTGCCAGCAGTTACAACTTTTCCCCCCCAGATACGCAGTATTTT. As protein: CASSYNFSPPDTQYF.

This clonotype was detected a few times. The genes are TRBV5-1 and TRBJ2-3, with 16 bases fitting TRBD2. Per germline, CDR1 SGHRS and CDR2 YFSETQ. This CDR3 comprises 15 residues. The junction had 2 bases not matched to a gene; V was cut back by 4 bases and J by 6 bases. The CDR3 sequence is CASSGGLAGGDTQYF. The CDR3 DNA reads TGCGCCAGCAGCGGGGGACTAGCGGGAGGGGATACGCAGTATTTT.

This clonotype was found a few times. The chain joins TRBV4-3 to TRBJ2-3; TRBD1 agrees at 7 bases. Germline V gene data show CDR1 as LGHNA and CDR2 as YSLEER. V lost 2 bases to trimming and J lost 0 bases; unmatched junction nucleotides: 5. The CDR3 extends over 16 amino acids. The CDR3 region is CASSQTTGFSTDTQYF. Here the CDR3 DNA reads TGCGCCAGCAGCCAAACGACAGGGTTTAGCACAGATACGCAGTATTTT.

This clonotype was observed a few times. The chain employs TRBV20-1 and TRBJ1-1; maybe TRBD1 (5 bases). The germline V gene has CDR1 DFQATT and CDR2 SNEGSKA (reference sequence). This CDR3 contains 12 residues. Trimming took off 3 bases at V and 2 bases at J, with 7 bases between the two ends. CDR3: CSASRDNTEAFF. CDR3 DNA: TGCAGTGCTAGCAGGGACAACACTGAAGCTTTCTTT.

Worth noting for this clonotype: At one end, the junction sequence differs from germline, possibly due to a read error. The rearrangement links TRBV12-3 or TRBV12-4 to TRBJ2-7; D not certain. The CDR3 is 13 amino acids. The CDR3 loop reads CASSWALGYEQYF. The CDR3 DNA reads as TGTGCCAGCAGTTGGGCCTTAGGGTACGAACAGTACTTC.

The CDR3 here is CASSLKRTEYEQYF. The CDR3 DNA reads TGTGCCAGCAGTTTAAAGAGGACGGAGTACGAGCAGTACTTC. The chain carries TRBV27 and TRBJ2-7; D uncertain. The CDR3 is 14 amino acids. Trimming removed 2 bases from V and 4 bases from J, with 12 bases in between. CDR1 and CDR2 (germline): MNHEY, SMNVEV (reference sequence).

This clonotype was seen only a few times. The rearrangement uses TRBV6-6 and TRBJ2-7, with TRBD1 matching over 8 bases. With 5 bases clipped from V and 2 bases from J, the junction kept 8 bases outside the gene matches. The CDR3 extends over 15 amino acids. Germline loops: CDR1 MNHNY, CDR2 SVGAGI (reference sequence). The CDR3 nucleotides are TGTGCCAGCAGTGCCCGGGACAGGTCCCCCTACGAGCAGTACTTC. This gives the protein CASSARDRSPYEQYF.

This clonotype was counted only a few times. Relative to the germline gene, one junction end is altered; a read error may explain this. The rearrangement links TRBV4-1 to TRBJ1-1, with D possibly matching TRBD1 (5 bases). The germline CDR1 and CDR2 sequences are MGHRA and YSYEKL. The CDR3 runs to 15 residues. CDR3: CASSQEPGLGNGAFF. The CDR3 DNA is TGCGCCAGCAGCCAAGAGCCAGGACTCGGGAACGGGGCTTTTTTT.

This clonotype occurred a few times. The chain couples TRBV29-1 to TRBJ2-5; D is possibly TRBD1 (6 bases). The closer fit of TRBJ2-7 to the DNA end suggests the J call may be wrong. There are 14 residues in the CDR3. CDR1 is SQVTM and CDR2 is ANQGSEA in the germline V gene. The CDR3 region has the DNA TGCAGCGTTGGCCACTGGACAGCAACCTACGAGCAGTACTTC. Translating it yields CSVGHWTATYEQYF.

This clonotype was recorded a few times. The V gene is TRBV28, the J gene TRBJ2-7, with D possibly matching TRBD1 (5 bases). There are 15 residues in the CDR3. Germline V gene sequence: CDR1 MDHEN, CDR2 SYDVKM. V was shortened by 2 bases and J by 2 bases, with 13 bases between the two germline ends. The CDR3 loop reads CASSLALSRAYEQYF. CDR3 DNA sequence: TGTGCCAGCAGTTTAGCACTAAGCAGGGCCTACGAGCAGTACTTC.

The table lists this clonotype with a few counts. The gene calls are TRBV6-1 and TRBJ2-3; D is uncertain. Germline CDR1 MNHNS, CDR2 SASEGT. The CDR3 has 16 residues. The V end lost 5 bases, the J end lost 3 bases, and 18 bases lay between the germline ends. The CDR3 bases are TGTGCCAGCAGTAGACCGGAACTACTTATAACAGATACGCAGTATTTT. Amino acids: CASSRPELLITDTQYF.

This chain uses TRBV7-9 with TRBJ2-1; D is unclear. CDR1 is SEHNR, CDR2 FQNEAQ, per germline (reference sequence). The CDR3 is 18 amino acids. V was pared by 8 bases and J by 5 bases, with 28 bases between. Here the CDR3 reads CASLGEAATVLDHNEQFF. The CDR3 DNA reads TGTGCCAGCCTAGGTGAGGCTGCCACCGTTCTAGATCACAATGAGCAGTTCTTC.

The chain joins TRBV5-6 to TRBJ2-2; TRBD1 is a possible D gene (5 bases). Germline assignment: CDR1 SGHDT and CDR2 YYEEEE. The CDR3 has 15 amino acids. V lost 6 bases, J lost 5 bases, and 17 bases lay in between. In nucleotides, the CDR3 is TGTGCCAGCAACTTAGGTGGGGCGAGTACCGGGGAGCTGTTTTTT. It is translated as CASNLGGASTGELFF.

Only a few counts were recorded for this clonotype. This chain connects TRBV4-3 to TRBJ2-7; D may be TRBD1 or TRBD2 (5 bases each). The ends were cut back, 1 base at V and 3 bases at J, with 10 bases in the middle. The CDR3 sequence is 14 residues long. Germline V gene lookup returns CDR1 LGHNA and CDR2 YSLEER. Written as DNA, the CDR3 is TGCGCCAGCAGCCAAGGCCGGGGCATCTACGAGCAGTACTTC. This translates into CASSQGRGIYEQYF.

The V call is TRBV28, the J call TRBJ2-5; D unclear. The V end was cut by 6 bases, the J end by 12 bases, with 17 bases between. This CDR3 has 12 residues. Germline CDR1 MDHEN, CDR2 SYDVKM. The CDR3 coding sequence is TGTGCCAGCAGAAAACTTTGGGGAAACGAGTACTTC. Its protein is CASRKLWGNEYF.

This clonotype was detected many times. The chain combines TRBV29-1 with TRBJ2-4; D gene unclear. CDR3 length equals 14 residues. Germline V gene lookup returns CDR1 SQVTM and CDR2 ANQGSEA. CDR3 nucleotides: TGCAGGGGCACCGGGTATTTAGCCAAAAACATTCAGTACTTC. This gives the protein CRGTGYLAKNIQYF.

V and J are TRBV11-2 and TRBJ2-7; no firm D call. This CDR3 spans 13 amino acids. The germline V and J ends were trimmed by 0 bases and 2 bases, with 5 bases remaining between them. CDR1 is SGHAT and CDR2 is FQNNGV in the germline V gene. CDR3 residues: CASSLDPPYEQYF. The CDR3, as DNA: TGTGCCAGCAGCTTAGATCCGCCCTACGAGCAGTACTTC. The variable domain in full, with the rest retrieved from reference TRBV11-2 and TRBJ2-7, is EAGVAQSPRYKIIEKRQSVAFWCNPISGHATLYWYQQILGQGPKLLIQFQNNGVVDDSQLPKDRFSAERLKGVDSTLKIQPAKLEDSAVYLCASSLDPPYEQYFGPGTRLTVT.

The V and J genes are TRBV4-3 and TRBJ2-7; D might be TRBD2 (6 bases). Germline CDR1 LGHNA, CDR2 YSLEER. The CDR3 has 16 amino acids. The V end was cut by 0 bases, the J end by 3 bases, with 15 bases between. The CDR3 sequence: CASSQDPSGGSYEQYF. The CDR3 coding sequence is TGCGCCAGCAGCCAAGACCCAAGCGGAGGGAGCTACGAGCAGTACTTC.